A single sample is the source of the 3 T cell receptor beta chains below, sequenced in a study of cytomegalovirus exposure and HLA in healthy donors (dated by TCRdb to 2015 to 2018). Library method: the immunoSEQ multiplex PCR assay. For the multiplex PCR, a mixture combining 60 forward primers for TCR Vbeta segments and 13 reverse primers for TCR Jbeta segments was used. TCRdb stores this immuneACCESS table with in-frame sequences only. Part of the clones is absent; in the studies checked, under half of the shortfall reflects unresolved V genes, and no reason is known for the rest. The sample table records 95,000 to 150,000 clones; approximately 80% of these occur just once. The ten largest clonotypes hold less than 0.25% of the sample. Sequenced material: PBMCs. Receptors originate from a man in his forties or fifties in good health and CMV-seronegative.

The V call is TRBV4-3, the J call TRBJ2-1, with 9 bases fitting TRBD2. Germline V gene data show CDR1 as LGHNA and CDR2 as YSLEER. V lost 3 bases and J lost 4; bases outside the gene matches: 4. CDR3 length equals 15 residues. CDR3 protein: CASSHNSGGYNEQFF. DNA for the CDR3: TGCGCCAGCAGCCACAATAGCGGGGGTTACAATGAGCAGTTCTTC.

This clone has a single count. The chain combines TRBV5-1 with TRBJ2-5, with a tentative D call TRBD1 (6 bases). The CDR3 covers 12 residues. From germline, CDR1 is SGHRS and CDR2 YFSETQ. V lost 6 bases and J lost 5, with 11 bases in between. DNA of the CDR3: TGCGCCAGCAATAGGGACACGGAGACCCAGTACTTC. Amino acids: CASNRDTETQYF.

This clone was counted only a few times. The gene calls are TRBV7-2 and TRBJ2-7; D unresolved. V lost 4 bases, J lost 3 bases, and 4 bases lay in between. The germline V gene encodes CDR1 SGHTA and CDR2 FQGNSA. The CDR3 covers 11 residues. CDR3 nucleotide sequence: TGTGCCAGCAGCTCCTTCTACGAGCAGTACTTC. Translated, it gives CASSSFYEQYF.